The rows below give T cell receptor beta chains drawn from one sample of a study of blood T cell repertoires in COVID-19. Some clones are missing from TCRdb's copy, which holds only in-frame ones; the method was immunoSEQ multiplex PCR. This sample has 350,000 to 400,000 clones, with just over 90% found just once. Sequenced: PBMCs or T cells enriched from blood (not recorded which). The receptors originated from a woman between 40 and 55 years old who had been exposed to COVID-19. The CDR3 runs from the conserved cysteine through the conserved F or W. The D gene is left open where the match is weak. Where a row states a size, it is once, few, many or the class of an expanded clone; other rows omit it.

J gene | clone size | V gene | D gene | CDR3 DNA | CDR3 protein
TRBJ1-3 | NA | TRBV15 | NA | TGTGCCACCAGCAGAGATATTCAGGGCACCGGACCTGGAAACACCATATATTTT | CATSRDIQGTGPGNTIYF
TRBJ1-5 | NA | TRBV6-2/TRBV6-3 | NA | TGTGCCAGCAGTTACTCTGGCCAGTTCAATCAGCCCCAGCATTTT | CASSYSGQFNQPQHF
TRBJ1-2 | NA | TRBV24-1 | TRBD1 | TGTGCCACCAGTGATTTGCGGGCAGGGGGCTGGGGCTACACCTTC | CATSDLRAGGWGYTF
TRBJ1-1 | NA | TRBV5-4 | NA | TGTGCCAGCAGCGCGGAGCCTTCGAACACTGAAGCTTTCTTT | CASSAEPSNTEAFF
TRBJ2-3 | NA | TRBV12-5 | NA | TGTGCTAGTGGTTTGGTCCAAGGGGGAGTGTTCAGCACAGATACGCAGTATTTT | CASGLVQGGVFSTDTQYF
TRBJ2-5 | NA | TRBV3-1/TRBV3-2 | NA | TGTGCCAGCAGCCTTACTAGTCTGGGCAAAAAGACCCAGTACTTC | CASSLTSLGKKTQYF
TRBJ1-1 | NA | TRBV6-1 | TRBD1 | TGTGCCAGCAGTGAAGGGGACAGCCTAGAAGCTTTCTTT | CASSEGDSLEAFF
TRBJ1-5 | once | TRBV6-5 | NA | TGTGCCAGCAGTAAAACAGATAGCAATCAGCCCCAGCATTTT | CASSKTDSNQPQHF
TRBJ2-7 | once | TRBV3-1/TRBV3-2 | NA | TGTGCCAGCAGCCAAGATCTAGGGGCTGCGCAGTACTTC | CASSQDLGAAQYF
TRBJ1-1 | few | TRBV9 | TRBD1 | TGTGCCAGCAGCGTTCAGGGGGGTGAAGCTTTCTTT | CASSVQGGEAFF
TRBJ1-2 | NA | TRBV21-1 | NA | TGTGCCAGCAGAGACAGCGGGGGCTACACCTTC | CASRDSGGYTF
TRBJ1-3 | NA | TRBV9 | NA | TGTGCCAGCAGCGAGGGACATTGGAACACCATATATTTT | CASSEGHWNTIYF
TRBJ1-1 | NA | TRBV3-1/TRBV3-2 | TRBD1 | TGTGCCAGCAGCCAAGAGTCAGGGGGGTGGACTGAAGCTTTCTTT | CASSQESGGWTEAFF
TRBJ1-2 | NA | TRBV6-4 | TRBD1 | TGTGCCAGCAGTTGGACAGGGGGCTCAGGAGGCTACACCTTC | CASSWTGGSGGYTF
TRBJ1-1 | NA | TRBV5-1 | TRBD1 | TGCGCCAGCAGACCCGGGACAGGCCTAATGAACACTGAAGCTTTCTTT | CASRPGTGLMNTEAFF
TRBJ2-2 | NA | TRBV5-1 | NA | TGCGCCAGCAGCTTTGGGCCCACCGGGGAGCTGTTTTTT | CASSFGPTGELFF
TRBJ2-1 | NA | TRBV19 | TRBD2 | TGTGCCAGTAGTATGGGTCTAGCGGGAGGTTTTGAGCAGTTCTTC | CASSMGLAGGFEQFF
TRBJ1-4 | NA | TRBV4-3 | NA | TGCGCCAGCAGCCACCGCCCACCAGCAACTAATGAAAAACTGTTTTTT | CASSHRPPATNEKLFF
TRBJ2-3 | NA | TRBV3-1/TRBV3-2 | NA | TGTGCCAGCAGCCAAAGAACCGGGAGACGCACAGATACGCAGTATTTT | CASSQRTGRRTDTQYF
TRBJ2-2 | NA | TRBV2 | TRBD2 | TGTGCCAGCAACCCTAGCGGGGGTTTCGGGGAGCTGTTTTTT | CASNPSGGFGELFF
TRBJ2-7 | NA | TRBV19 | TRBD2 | TGTGCCAGTAGTACTAGCGGGAGTTCCTACGAGCAGTACTTC | CASSTSGSSYEQYF
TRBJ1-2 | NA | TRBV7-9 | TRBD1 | TGTGCCAGCAGCACCGGGACAGGGGCTGGCTACACCTTC | CASSTGTGAGYTF
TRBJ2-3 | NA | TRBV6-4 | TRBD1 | TGTGCCAGCAGCCCCCGGGACAGTTACACAGATACGCAGTATTTT | CASSPRDSYTDTQYF
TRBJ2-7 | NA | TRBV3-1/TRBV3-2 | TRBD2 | TGTGCCAGCAGCCAAAGCGGGGGGGCCGTCGAGCAGTACTTC | CASSQSGGAVEQYF
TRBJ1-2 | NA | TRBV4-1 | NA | TGCGCCAGCAGCCAACCCCTGAAGGAGGAGTGGTATGGCTACACCTTC | CASSQPLKEEWYGYTF
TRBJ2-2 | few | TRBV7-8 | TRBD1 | TGTGCCAGCAGCTTAGCGGGGACAGGGTACACCGGGGAGCTGTTTTTT | CASSLAGTGYTGELFF
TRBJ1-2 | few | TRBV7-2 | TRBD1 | TGTGCCAGCAGCTGGACAGGGAACTATGGCTACACCTTC | CASSWTGNYGYTF
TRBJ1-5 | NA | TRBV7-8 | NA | TGTGCCAGCAGCTTAACGTCGGTTAGTCAGCCCCAGCATTTT | CASSLTSVSQPQHF
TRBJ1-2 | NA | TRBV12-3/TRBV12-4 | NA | TGTGCCAGCAGTTCCCCAGCTAACTATGGCTACACCTTC | CASSSPANYGYTF
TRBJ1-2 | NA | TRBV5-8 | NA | TGTGCCAGCACTACCCCGGGGGGGTATGGCTACACCTTC | CASTTPGGYGYTF
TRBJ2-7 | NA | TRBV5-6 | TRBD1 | TGTGCCAGCAGAACAGGGGGCATTATTTCCTACGAGCAGTACTTC | CASRTGGIISYEQYF
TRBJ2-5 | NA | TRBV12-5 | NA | TGTGCTAGTGGCCCCTCGGTCCGGGGTGGAGGGGAGACCCAGTACTTC | CASGPSVRGGGETQYF
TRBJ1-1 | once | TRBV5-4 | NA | TGTGCCAGCAGCTTCGGAGAAGCGGAAGCTTTCTTT | CASSFGEAEAFF
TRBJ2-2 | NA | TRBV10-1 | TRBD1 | TGCGCCAGCAGAAGACAGGGGACCGGGGAGCTGTTTTTT | CASRRQGTGELFF
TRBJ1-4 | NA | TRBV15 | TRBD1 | TGTGCCACCAGCAGAGATGATATAGGTGTAGGGGGCAACGAAAAACTGTTTTTT | CATSRDDIGVGGNEKLFF
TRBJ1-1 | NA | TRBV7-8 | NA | TGTGCCAGCAGCTTACAGGAACCCACAGGGTGGAGGAACACTGAAGCTTTCTTT | CASSLQEPTGWRNTEAFF
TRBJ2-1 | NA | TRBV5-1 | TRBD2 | TGCGCCAGCAGACCAACCGGGACTAGCGGGGGTCATGAGCAGTTCTTC | CASRPTGTSGGHEQFF
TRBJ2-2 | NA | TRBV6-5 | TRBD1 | TGTGCCAGCAGCAGGGACAGATTCACCGGGGAGCTGTTTTTT | CASSRDRFTGELFF
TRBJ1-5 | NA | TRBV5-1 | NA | TGCGCCAGCAGCTTGGGCAGGGGCCGAGGAGGCAATCAGCCCCAGCATTTT | CASSLGRGRGGNQPQHF
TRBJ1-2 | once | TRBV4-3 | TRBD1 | TGCGCCAGCAGCCAAGAAGGGACAGGGGGCAATGGCTACACCTTC | CASSQEGTGGNGYTF
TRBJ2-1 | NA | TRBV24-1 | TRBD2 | TGTGCCACCAGTAGGAGCCGGGGGGGTGAGCAGTTCTTC | CATSRSRGGEQFF
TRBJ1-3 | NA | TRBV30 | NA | TGTGCCTGGAGGACCCAGGACTTCGCCCACACCATATATTTT | CAWRTQDFAHTIYF
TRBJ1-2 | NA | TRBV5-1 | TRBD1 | TGCGCCAGCAGCCCCACAGGGGGCAACTATGGCTACACCTTC | CASSPTGGNYGYTF
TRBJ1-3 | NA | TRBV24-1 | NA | TGTGCCACCTCCCGGGGAGATGGAAACACCATATATTTT | CATSRGDGNTIYF
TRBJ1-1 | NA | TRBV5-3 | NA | TGTGCCAGAAGCTGCGGGGGACCTCGGGCTTTCTTT | CARSCGGPRAFF
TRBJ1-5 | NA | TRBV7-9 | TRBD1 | TGTGCCAGCAGCCTCGGCGATTACCGGGACAGAGACAATCAGCCCCAGCATTTT | CASSLGDYRDRDNQPQHF
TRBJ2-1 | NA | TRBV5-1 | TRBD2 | TGCGCCAGCAGCTTGGGACACCGGACTAGCGGGAGGGCCTCCTACAATGAGCAGTTCTTC | CASSLGHRTSGRASYNEQFF
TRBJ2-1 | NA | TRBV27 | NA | TGTGCCAGCAGTTTCAGCGGGCTTGAGCAGTTCTTC | CASSFSGLEQFF
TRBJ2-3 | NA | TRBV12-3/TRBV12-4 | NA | TGTGCCAGCAGTTCTCCGCCAGCAGATACGCAGTATTTT | CASSSPPADTQYF
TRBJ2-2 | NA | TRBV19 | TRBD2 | TGTGCCAGTATTTCGGGAGGGCGGACCGGGGAGCTGTTTTTT | CASISGGRTGELFF
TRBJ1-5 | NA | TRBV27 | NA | TGTGCCAGCAGCTTAGGGAGGGATCAGCCCCAGCATTTT | CASSLGRDQPQHF
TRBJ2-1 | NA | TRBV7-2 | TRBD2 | TGTGCCAGTAGGACTAGCGGGAGGGATGAGCAGTTCTTC | CASRTSGRDEQFF
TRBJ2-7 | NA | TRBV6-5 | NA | TGTGCCAGCAGTTACTCGGCAGGGTCTGAGTACGAGCAGTACTTC | CASSYSAGSEYEQYF
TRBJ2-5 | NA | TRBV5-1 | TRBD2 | TGCGCCAGCAGTGTGTTAGCGGGGGGGCAAGAGACCCAGTACTTC | CASSVLAGGQETQYF
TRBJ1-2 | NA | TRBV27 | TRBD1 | TGTGCCAGCAGTTCTCCGGGGGACAGGGGGCGACGTGGCTACACCTTC | CASSSPGDRGRRGYTF
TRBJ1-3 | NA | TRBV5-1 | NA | TGCGCCAGCAGCTTGGCGGGAATGGGAAACACCATATATTTT | CASSLAGMGNTIYF
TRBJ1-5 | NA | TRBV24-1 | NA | TGTGCCACCAGTGATTCTTCAGGGTACCAGCCCCAGCATTTT | CATSDSSGYQPQHF
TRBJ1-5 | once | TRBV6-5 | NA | TGTGCCAGCAGTTACTCCGCCTATAGCAATCAGCCCCAGCATTTT | CASSYSAYSNQPQHF
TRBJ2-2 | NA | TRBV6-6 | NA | TGTGCCAGCAGTTCCGGGGGTCACGCCGGGGAGCTGTTTTTT | CASSSGGHAGELFF